Listed below are T cell receptor beta chains from one sample, sequenced in a study of blood T cell repertoires in COVID-19. Sequenced by immunoSEQ multiplex PCR; TCRdb stores in-frame clones only, minus some. Of over 150,000 clones detected, under 90% appear once; the ten largest clones hold roughly 2%. The sequencing sample was made of peripheral blood. The source of these receptors is a woman older than 75 with acute or convalescent COVID-19. Both conserved end residues are part of each CDR3. A D gene is named only where the DNA matches it firmly. Size values are once, few and many counts, or a class for expanded clones, and some rows have none.

d_gene: TRBD1
abundance: NA
j_gene: TRBJ1-2
v_gene: TRBV2
CDR3aa: CASSYPGQGPHGYTF
CDR3nt: TGTGCCAGCAGTTACCCGGGACAGGGTCCCCATGGCTACACCTTC

d_gene: NA
abundance: NA
j_gene: TRBJ2-2
v_gene: TRBV11-1
CDR3aa: CASSLFSGRTGELFF
CDR3nt: TGTGCCAGCAGCTTATTTTCTGGGCGCACCGGGGAGCTGTTTTTT

d_gene: NA
abundance: NA
j_gene: TRBJ1-5
v_gene: TRBV4-1
CDR3aa: CASSQGASGGQPQHF
CDR3nt: TGCGCCAGCAGCCAAGGGGCCTCCGGGGGTCAGCCCCAGCATTTT

d_gene: TRBD1
abundance: NA
j_gene: TRBJ2-7
v_gene: TRBV12-3/TRBV12-4
CDR3aa: CASTRQGAEQYF
CDR3nt: TGTGCCAGCACGCGACAGGGGGCCGAGCAGTACTTC

d_gene: TRBD2
abundance: NA
j_gene: TRBJ2-1
v_gene: TRBV19
CDR3aa: CASTGPEGGRDEQFF
CDR3nt: TGTGCCAGTACCGGCCCGGAGGGAGGGCGGGATGAGCAGTTCTTC

d_gene: NA
abundance: NA
j_gene: TRBJ2-2
v_gene: TRBV19
CDR3aa: CASSISGSGELFF
CDR3nt: TGTGCCAGTAGTATCTCAGGGTCCGGGGAGCTGTTTTTT

d_gene: TRBD1
abundance: NA
j_gene: TRBJ1-2
v_gene: TRBV19
CDR3aa: CASHDRGNYGYTF
CDR3nt: TGTGCCAGTCACGACAGGGGAAACTATGGCTACACCTTC

d_gene: NA
abundance: NA
j_gene: TRBJ2-2
v_gene: TRBV2
CDR3aa: CASSEAWPRTGELFF
CDR3nt: TGTGCCAGCAGTGAAGCATGGCCTCGCACCGGGGAGCTGTTTTTT

d_gene: TRBD1
abundance: NA
j_gene: TRBJ2-5
v_gene: TRBV7-2
CDR3aa: CASSLVGTGVQETQYF
CDR3nt: TGTGCCAGCAGCTTAGTTGGGACAGGGGTCCAAGAGACCCAGTACTTC

d_gene: NA
abundance: few
j_gene: TRBJ2-3
v_gene: TRBV19
CDR3aa: CASSKTGRDTQYF
CDR3nt: TGTGCCAGTAGTAAAACAGGAAGGGATACGCAGTATTTT

d_gene: NA
abundance: NA
j_gene: TRBJ2-2
v_gene: TRBV5-1
CDR3aa: CASSPGLDGAGELFF
CDR3nt: TGCGCCAGCAGCCCCGGACTCGACGGTGCCGGGGAGCTGTTTTTT

d_gene: TRBD1
abundance: NA
j_gene: TRBJ1-5
v_gene: TRBV20-1
CDR3aa: CSASPPTGRYNQPQHF
CDR3nt: TGCAGTGCTAGTCCTCCGACAGGGCGATACAATCAGCCCCAGCATTTT

d_gene: NA
abundance: NA
j_gene: TRBJ2-1
v_gene: TRBV7-9
CDR3aa: CASSPGTPTYNEQFF
CDR3nt: TGTGCCAGCAGCCCCGGGACTCCTACCTACAATGAGCAGTTCTTC

d_gene: TRBD1
abundance: NA
j_gene: TRBJ2-5
v_gene: TRBV7-2
CDR3aa: CASSLEIRGPKVETQYF
CDR3nt: TGTGCCAGCAGCTTAGAGATAAGGGGGCCGAAGGTCGAGACCCAGTACTTC

d_gene: NA
abundance: NA
j_gene: TRBJ1-1
v_gene: TRBV5-5
CDR3aa: CASSYKNTEAFF
CDR3nt: TGTGCCAGCAGTTACAAGAACACTGAAGCTTTCTTT

d_gene: NA
abundance: once
j_gene: TRBJ1-5
v_gene: TRBV7-9
CDR3aa: CASSLAGDHQPQHF
CDR3nt: TGTGCCAGCAGCTTAGCAGGAGATCATCAGCCCCAGCATTTT

d_gene: NA
abundance: NA
j_gene: TRBJ2-2
v_gene: TRBV19
CDR3aa: CASSIAARGSAGELFF
CDR3nt: TGTGCCAGTAGTATAGCCGCTCGAGGTTCGGCCGGGGAGCTGTTTTTT

d_gene: NA
abundance: NA
j_gene: TRBJ1-2
v_gene: TRBV5-6
CDR3aa: CASSPDMANYGYTF
CDR3nt: TGTGCCAGCAGCCCGGACATGGCTAACTATGGCTACACCTTC

d_gene: NA
abundance: NA
j_gene: TRBJ1-1
v_gene: TRBV27
CDR3aa: CASSLLGGTEAFF
CDR3nt: TGTGCCAGCAGTTTATTAGGGGGCACTGAAGCTTTCTTT

d_gene: NA
abundance: once
j_gene: TRBJ1-2
v_gene: TRBV3-1/TRBV3-2
CDR3aa: CASSPLPHVYGYTF
CDR3nt: TGTGCCAGCAGCCCCCTTCCACATGTGTATGGCTACACCTTC

d_gene: TRBD1
abundance: NA
j_gene: TRBJ1-6
v_gene: TRBV6-5
CDR3aa: CATSGTGQSPLHF
CDR3nt: TGTGCCACCTCCGGGACAGGGCAATCACCCCTCCACTTT

d_gene: NA
abundance: NA
j_gene: TRBJ1-5
v_gene: TRBV28
CDR3aa: CASSSGGQPQHF
CDR3nt: TGTGCCAGCAGCTCGGGTGGTCAGCCCCAGCATTTT

d_gene: NA
abundance: once
j_gene: TRBJ2-7
v_gene: TRBV20-1
CDR3aa: CSAEDSYEQYF
CDR3nt: TGCAGTGCGGAAGACAGCTACGAGCAGTACTTC

d_gene: NA
abundance: NA
j_gene: TRBJ2-5
v_gene: TRBV19
CDR3aa: CASSIVGYGETQYF
CDR3nt: TGTGCCAGTAGTATAGTGGGCTATGGAGAGACCCAGTACTTC

d_gene: NA
abundance: NA
j_gene: TRBJ1-1
v_gene: TRBV28
CDR3aa: CASSWGGDTEAFF
CDR3nt: TGTGCCAGCAGTTGGGGGGGGGACACTGAAGCTTTCTTT

d_gene: TRBD2
abundance: once
j_gene: TRBJ2-7
v_gene: TRBV7-9
CDR3aa: CASSLRTSGSYEQYF
CDR3nt: TGTGCCAGCAGCTTAAGAACTAGCGGTTCCTACGAGCAGTACTTC

d_gene: TRBD1
abundance: NA
j_gene: TRBJ2-1
v_gene: TRBV2
CDR3aa: CASSKDRGGYDEQFF
CDR3nt: TGTGCCAGCAGCAAGGACAGGGGGGGTTATGATGAGCAGTTCTTC

d_gene: NA
abundance: NA
j_gene: TRBJ1-1
v_gene: TRBV7-9
CDR3aa: CASSLGQNMNTEAFF
CDR3nt: TGTGCCAGCAGCTTAGGTCAGAACATGAACACTGAAGCTTTCTTT

d_gene: NA
abundance: NA
j_gene: TRBJ2-5
v_gene: TRBV3-1/TRBV3-2
CDR3aa: CASSPRQRETQYF
CDR3nt: TGTGCCAGCAGCCCTAGACAGAGGGAGACCCAGTACTTC

d_gene: TRBD2
abundance: NA
j_gene: TRBJ2-2
v_gene: TRBV20-1
CDR3aa: CSASLLAGAGTGELFF
CDR3nt: TGCAGTGCTAGTCTATTGGCGGGAGCGGGCACCGGGGAGCTGTTTTTT

d_gene: NA
abundance: NA
j_gene: TRBJ1-5
v_gene: TRBV19
CDR3aa: CASSISQNSNQPQHF
CDR3nt: TGTGCCAGTAGTATATCACAGAATAGCAATCAGCCCCAGCATTTT

d_gene: NA
abundance: NA
j_gene: TRBJ1-1
v_gene: TRBV6-5
CDR3aa: CASTADMNTEAFF
CDR3nt: TGTGCCAGCACCGCTGACATGAACACTGAAGCTTTCTTT

d_gene: TRBD1
abundance: NA
j_gene: TRBJ2-7
v_gene: TRBV24-1
CDR3aa: CATRPATGGSEQYF
CDR3nt: TGTGCCACCAGGCCCGCGACAGGGGGCTCCGAGCAGTACTTC

d_gene: NA
abundance: once
j_gene: TRBJ2-2
v_gene: TRBV5-6
CDR3aa: CASSFLGANTGELFF
CDR3nt: TGTGCCAGCAGCTTCTTGGGGGCCAACACCGGGGAGCTGTTTTTT

d_gene: NA
abundance: NA
j_gene: TRBJ1-6
v_gene: TRBV19
CDR3aa: CASSPQGYNSPLHF
CDR3nt: TGTGCCAGTAGTCCCCAGGGATATAATTCACCCCTCCACTTT

d_gene: NA
abundance: NA
j_gene: TRBJ2-5
v_gene: TRBV28
CDR3aa: CASQLEETQYF
CDR3nt: TGTGCCAGCCAACTCGAGGAGACCCAGTACTTC

d_gene: TRBD2
abundance: NA
j_gene: TRBJ2-4
v_gene: TRBV20-1
CDR3aa: CSASPGGKNIQYF
CDR3nt: TGCAGTGCTAGTCCGGGGGGTAAAAACATTCAGTACTTC

d_gene: TRBD1
abundance: NA
j_gene: TRBJ1-3
v_gene: TRBV27
CDR3aa: CASSLSGTGYPGNTIYF
CDR3nt: TGTGCCAGCAGTTTATCGGGGACAGGGTACCCGGGAAACACCATATATTTT

d_gene: NA
abundance: NA
j_gene: TRBJ1-6
v_gene: TRBV14
CDR3aa: CASRPTGETPLHF
CDR3nt: TGTGCCAGCAGACCGACGGGGGAGACACCCCTCCACTTT

d_gene: TRBD1
abundance: once
j_gene: TRBJ1-5
v_gene: TRBV19
CDR3aa: CASRQGNNNQPQHF
CDR3nt: TGTGCCAGTAGACAGGGGAACAACAATCAGCCCCAGCATTTT

d_gene: TRBD2
abundance: NA
j_gene: TRBJ2-2
v_gene: TRBV9
CDR3aa: CASRDPGRAAGELFF
CDR3nt: TGTGCCAGCAGGGACCCCGGGAGGGCCGCCGGGGAGCTGTTTTTT

d_gene: TRBD1
abundance: NA
j_gene: TRBJ2-1
v_gene: TRBV9
CDR3aa: CASSARQGDNEQFF
CDR3nt: TGTGCCAGCAGCGCCCGACAGGGGGACAATGAGCAGTTCTTC

d_gene: NA
abundance: NA
j_gene: TRBJ1-5
v_gene: TRBV19
CDR3aa: CASSAQDISNQPQHF
CDR3nt: TGTGCCAGTAGTGCACAGGATATTAGCAATCAGCCCCAGCATTTT

d_gene: NA
abundance: NA
j_gene: TRBJ2-7
v_gene: TRBV27
CDR3aa: CASRGSDSYEQYF
CDR3nt: TGTGCCAGCAGGGGCTCGGACTCCTACGAGCAGTACTTC

d_gene: TRBD2
abundance: NA
j_gene: TRBJ2-7
v_gene: TRBV7-9
CDR3aa: CASATGGRSYEQYF
CDR3nt: TGTGCCAGCGCGACTGGCGGGAGGAGCTACGAGCAGTACTTC

d_gene: TRBD2
abundance: NA
j_gene: TRBJ2-2
v_gene: TRBV4-1
CDR3aa: CASSQDSSGRAHTGELFF
CDR3nt: TGCGCCAGCAGCCAAGACTCTAGCGGGAGGGCCCACACCGGGGAGCTGTTTTTT

d_gene: TRBD2
abundance: NA
j_gene: TRBJ2-2
v_gene: TRBV6-1
CDR3aa: CASSPLADTGELFF
CDR3nt: TGTGCCAGCAGCCCACTAGCGGACACCGGGGAGCTGTTTTTT

d_gene: NA
abundance: NA
j_gene: TRBJ2-1
v_gene: TRBV7-2
CDR3aa: CASSLAGGNSYNEQFF
CDR3nt: TGTGCCAGCAGCTTAGCTGGCGGGAACTCCTACAATGAGCAGTTCTTC

d_gene: TRBD2
abundance: NA
j_gene: TRBJ2-3
v_gene: TRBV7-2
CDR3aa: CASSRRTSGRDTQYF
CDR3nt: TGTGCCAGCAGCCGGAGGACTAGCGGTAGGGATACGCAGTATTTT

d_gene: NA
abundance: NA
j_gene: TRBJ2-1
v_gene: TRBV27
CDR3aa: CASSSLANDNEQFF
CDR3nt: TGTGCCAGCAGTTCGCTAGCGAACGACAATGAGCAGTTCTTC

d_gene: NA
abundance: NA
j_gene: TRBJ2-3
v_gene: TRBV6-4
CDR3aa: CASSEGPSSTDTQYF
CDR3nt: TGTGCCAGCAGTGAGGGCCCCTCTAGCACAGATACGCAGTATTTT

d_gene: TRBD1
abundance: once
j_gene: TRBJ1-1
v_gene: TRBV29-1
CDR3aa: CSGGQGAVAFF
CDR3nt: TGCAGCGGGGGACAGGGGGCCGTAGCTTTCTTT

d_gene: NA
abundance: NA
j_gene: TRBJ2-2
v_gene: TRBV13
CDR3aa: CASSLAPGGPELFF
CDR3nt: TGTGCCAGCAGCTTAGCCCCTGGCGGCCCGGAGCTGTTTTTT

d_gene: NA
abundance: NA
j_gene: TRBJ2-1
v_gene: TRBV11-2
CDR3aa: CASSSGMDGYNEQFF
CDR3nt: TGTGCCAGCAGCTCGGGGATGGACGGGTACAATGAGCAGTTCTTC

d_gene: TRBD1
abundance: NA
j_gene: TRBJ2-4
v_gene: TRBV19
CDR3aa: CASGTGEHSKNIQYF
CDR3nt: TGTGCCAGTGGGACAGGGGAACATTCCAAAAACATTCAGTACTTC

d_gene: TRBD1
abundance: NA
j_gene: TRBJ1-2
v_gene: TRBV6-2/TRBV6-3
CDR3aa: CASSKPPGQGADGYTF
CDR3nt: TGTGCCAGCAGTAAACCACCGGGACAGGGGGCTGATGGCTACACCTTC

d_gene: TRBD1
abundance: NA
j_gene: TRBJ1-4
v_gene: TRBV7-2
CDR3aa: CASSQDGGTGREKLFF
CDR3nt: TGTGCCAGCAGCCAAGACGGCGGGACAGGGAGGGAAAAACTGTTTTTT

d_gene: NA
abundance: NA
j_gene: TRBJ1-1
v_gene: TRBV4-1
CDR3aa: CASSPSGRARGTEAFF
CDR3nt: TGCGCCAGCAGCCCCAGTGGCAGGGCAAGGGGAACTGAAGCTTTCTTT

d_gene: NA
abundance: NA
j_gene: TRBJ1-2
v_gene: TRBV19
CDR3aa: CASSPDSRRGYTF
CDR3nt: TGTGCCAGTAGTCCCGACAGCCGAAGAGGCTACACCTTC

d_gene: NA
abundance: NA
j_gene: TRBJ2-1
v_gene: TRBV6-1
CDR3aa: CASSEVGAPYGEQFF
CDR3nt: TGTGCCAGCAGTGAAGTGGGGGCCCCCTATGGTGAGCAGTTCTTC